Given below is one T cell receptor (beta chain) in context. The record originates from a study of blood T cell repertoires in COVID-19. CDR3 size: 13 residues. Germline CDR1 is SGHTA and CDR2 is FQGTGA. With 5 bases clipped from V and 5 bases from J, the junction kept 2 bases outside the gene matches. Sequencing used immunoSEQ multiplex PCR; TCRdb keeps in-frame clones, though not all of them. The sample has tens of thousands of clones; approximately 83% are singletons. The V call is TRBV7-3, the J call TRBJ2-1; the match to TRBD2 covers 8 bases. This receptor was taken from a man at least 80 years old with COVID-19, enrolled during active disease. Sequencing was performed on peripheral blood. CDR3: CASSKTSDNEQFF. In DNA form, the CDR3 reads TGTGCCAGCAGCAAGACTAGCGACAATGAGCAGTTCTTC.